This T cell receptor (beta chain) was observed in a study of blood T cell repertoires in COVID-19. The overall study: There were acute and convalescent COVID-19 samples, and they came from the United States, Italy and Spain. Nucleic acid was either cDNA or gDNA, and it came from T cells, B-cell-depleted T cells, or PBMCs.

Study processing details: Estimated nucleated cell counts came from reference gene primer amplification. Here immunoSEQ multiplex PCR was the method, and the copy in TCRdb shows in-frame clones only, minus some. From that table come the V and J calls and clone size; the DNA was used to work out D and trimming. The data contain approximately 89,000 clones, 85% to 95% of them singletons. Germline loops: CDR1 SGHTA, CDR2 FQGTGA. The CDR3 runs to 17 residues. Trimming took 8 bases from V and 0 from J, leaving 17 bases between them. V is TRBV7-3 and J is TRBJ2-6, with D possibly TRBD2 on 6 matching bases. This clonotype was obtained from a woman in her sixties with active COVID-19. Specimen: peripheral blood. The CDR3 sequence: CASRGTQQPSGANVLTF. CDR3 nucleotides: TGTGCCAGCCGCGGGACTCAGCAACCCTCTGGGGCCAACGTCCTGACTTTC.